What follows are 17 T cell receptor beta chains derived from one specimen sequenced in a study of regulatory T cells in long-lasting Graves disease. Relying on iRepertoire HTBI primers and Arm-PCR of CDR3 regions, the team built TCR beta libraries. TCRdb independently ran MiXCR on the multiplex PCR reads; one entry per CDR3 protein. The sample has about 430,000 distinct CDR3 sequences; over 20% are singletons. The time point denotes: persistent/refractory GD, antithyroid drugs over 5 years with positive TRAb. PBMC RNA served as the TCR library source. Here the sequenced sample was peripheral blood mononuclear cells (PBMCs), taken when the disease was refractory, from a patient treated with antithyroid drugs. All receptors come from a female donor with Graves disease.

This clonotype was detected many times. The rearrangement uses TRBV5-1 and TRBJ2-2, with D possibly TRBD1 on 5 matching bases. The CDR3 has 17 residues. Trimming pared 3 bases from V and 3 bases from J, leaving 18 bases between. Germline V CDR1 and CDR2: SGHRS, YFSETQ. The CDR3: CASSSVLRGRDTGELFF. The CDR3 DNA is TGCGCCAGCAGCTCCGTACTAAGGGGAAGGGACACCGGGGAGCTGTTTTTT.

This clonotype was seen repeatedly, ten times or more. J is TRBJ1-5 and V is TRBV20-1; 7 nucleotides match TRBD1. Germline CDR1 is DFQATT and CDR2 is SNEGSKA (reference sequence). This CDR3 has 12 amino acids. V lost 3 bases, J lost 7 bases, and 3 bases stayed unmatched. The CDR3 nucleotides read TGCAGTGCTAGGACAGGGAGACAGCCCCAGCATTTT. It codes for CSARTGRQPQHF.

This chain connects TRBV7-8 to TRBJ2-7; no clear D gene. The V end lost 4 bases, the J end lost 3 bases, and 10 bases lay between the germline ends. The CDR3 consists of 13 residues. The germline gives CDR1 SGHVS, CDR2 FQNEAQ. The DNA for the CDR3 is TGTGCCAGCAGCTACATATCGGACTACGAGCAGTACTTC. The encoded protein is CASSYISDYEQYF.

At least ten counts were recorded for this clonotype. The chain joins TRBV5-1 to TRBJ2-2; D gene ambiguous. Per germline, CDR1 SGHRS and CDR2 YFSETQ. This CDR3 is 14 amino acids long. V dropped 6 bases and J dropped 4 bases, with 13 bases sitting between them. The CDR3, as DNA: TGCGCCAGCACCTTACTGGAGAGCACCGGGGAGCTGTTTTTT. It is translated as CASTLLESTGELFF.

This chain uses TRBV15 with TRBJ2-7, with D perhaps TRBD1 (5 bases). The V end lost 3 bases, the J end lost 3 bases, and 9 bases lay between the germline ends. The length of the CDR3 is 13 residues. Germline V gene lookup returns CDR1 LNHNV and CDR2 YYDKDF (reference sequence). The CDR3 nucleotides read TGTGCCACCAGCAGCCGACAGCTCTACGAGCAGTACTTC. Translation: CATSSRQLYEQYF.

Note on this clonotype: A much larger clone lies a single base off, so this may be a read error. The rearrangement joins TRBV9 to TRBJ2-7; perhaps TRBD2 as D (6 bases). The CDR3 loop spans 13 amino acids. V was pared by 0 bases and J by 5 bases, with 9 bases between. Germline CDR1 is SGDLS and CDR2 is YYNGEE. As DNA, the CDR3 is TGTGCCAGCAGCGTAGAGGAGGGCCACGAGCAGTACTTC. Protein product: CASSVEEGHEQYF. The full variable domain, completed using reference TRBV9 and TRBJ2-7, is DSGVTQTPKHLITATGQRVTLRCSPRSGDLSVYWYQQSLDQGLQFLIQYYNGEERAKGNILERFSAQQFPDLHSELNLSSLELGDSALYFCASSVEEGHEQYFGPGTRLTVT.

There are a few counts of this clonotype. The genes are TRBV30 and TRBJ2-7; D ambiguous. The CDR3 contains 12 residues. The germline gives CDR1 GTSNPN, CDR2 SVGIG (reference sequence). V lost 1 base and J lost 3, with 7 bases in between. The CDR3: CAWSGHNYEQYF. Written as DNA, the CDR3 is TGTGCCTGGAGTGGACATAACTACGAGCAGTACTTC.

The V gene is TRBV27, the J gene TRBJ2-2, with TRBD1 matching 8 bases. CDR1 and CDR2 from the germline V gene are MNHEY and SMNVEV (reference sequence). V gave up 8 bases and J gave up 5 bases; unmatched junction bases: 16. The CDR3 length is 17 residues. The CDR3 nucleotides are TGTGCCAGCGGAACGGGACAGGACTGGCTAGTGACCGGGGAGCTGTTTTTT. Translation gives CASGTGQDWLVTGELFF.

This clonotype was picked up many times. The chain links TRBV12-3 or TRBV12-4 to TRBJ1-2; no firm D call. The CDR3 consists of 17 residues. The V gene lost 7 bases and the J gene lost 1 base, with 22 bases spanning the gap. CDR3 loop: CASTHRGGTRYNYGYTF. For the CDR3, the DNA is TGTGCCAGCACCCACCGGGGAGGAACCAGGTATAACTATGGCTACACCTTC.

There are a few counts of this clonotype. CDR3 nucleotide sequence: TGTGCCAGCTCTCCGGAATACCCCCACTACGAGCAGTACTTC. Amino acid sequence: CASSPEYPHYEQYF. The rearrangement uses TRBV18 and TRBJ2-7; unclear D gene. Trimming took 6 bases from V and 3 from J, leaving 15 bases between them. In germline, CDR1 is KGHSH, CDR2 LQKENI. This CDR3 has 14 amino acids.

This clonotype was found many times. CDR3 in DNA: TGTGCCAGCAGCCCCATAGAATTTCCCGAGCCTGGTAGGGCCAAAAACATTCAGTACTTC. Amino acid sequence: CASSPIEFPEPGRAKNIQYF. The chain combines TRBV28 with TRBJ2-4; no clear D. CDR3 length: 20 amino acids. Per germline, CDR1 MDHEN and CDR2 SYDVKM. Trimming shortened V by 6 bases and J by 1 base, and 28 bases separated the two germline ends.

The chain combines TRBV5-1 with TRBJ1-6, with D possibly TRBD1 on 5 matching bases. V lost 2 bases, J lost 7 bases, and 16 bases lay in between. CDR1 and CDR2 from the germline V gene are SGHRS and YFSETQ. This CDR3 region has 16 residues. CDR3 amino acids: CASSFNVGDSNSPLHF. Written as DNA, the CDR3 is TGCGCCAGCAGCTTCAATGTAGGGGATTCGAATTCACCCCTCCACTTT.

The chain recombines TRBV13 with TRBJ2-4, with D perhaps matching TRBD2 (6 bases). CDR1 and CDR2 from the germline V gene are PRHDT and FYEKMQ (reference sequence). V was trimmed by 2 bases and J by 5 bases, leaving 16 bases between them. The CDR3 is made up of 16 amino acids. The CDR3 nucleotides read TGTGCCAGCAGCTTACGGAGCGGGCGGAAGGAAAACATTCAGTACTTC. This translates into CASSLRSGRKENIQYF.

This clonotype was picked up a small number of times. The chain links TRBV5-6 to TRBJ1-1, with 8 bases that match TRBD1. Germline V gene lookup returns CDR1 SGHDT and CDR2 YYEEEE. The CDR3 extends over 14 amino acids. J was trimmed by 5 bases and V by 6 bases; bases with no gene match: 9. This chain's CDR3 is CASTNDRGRTEAFF. The DNA for the CDR3 is TGTGCCAGCACCAACGACAGGGGAAGGACTGAAGCTTTCTTT. Using reference TRBV5-6 and TRBJ1-1 for the parts outside the CDR3, the full variable domain is DAGVTQSPTHLIKTRGQQVTLRCSPKSGHDTVSWYQQALGQGPQFIFQYYEEEERQRGNFPDRFSGHQFPNYSSELNVNALLLGDSALYLCASTNDRGRTEAFFGQGTRLTVV.

This chain joins TRBV4-1 and TRBJ1-3, with D maybe TRBD1 (5 bases). Germline CDR1 reads MGHRA; CDR2 reads YSYEKL. The CDR3 covers 16 residues. Trimming pared 4 bases from V and 5 bases from J, leaving 18 bases between. The CDR3 spells CASSRPPGDYRNTIYF. The DNA of the CDR3 is TGCGCCAGCAGCCGACCACCCGGGGACTATAGAAACACCATATATTTT.

This clonotype was seen repeatedly, ten times or more. CDR3 nucleotide sequence: TGTGCCAGCAGTTTAATGCCCGGGACGGTGTCCTACGAGCAGTACTTC. It yields the protein CASSLMPGTVSYEQYF. This chain uses TRBV28 with TRBJ2-7; D tentatively fits TRBD1 or TRBD2 (5 bases each). Germline CDR1 and CDR2: MDHEN and SYDVKM. The germline V and J ends were trimmed by 2 bases and 1 base, with 15 bases remaining between them. The CDR3 sequence is 16 residues long.

Details on this clonotype: Because the CDR3's place on the DNA is in doubt, the DNA is left out and the CDR3 is given as listed by TCRdb. CDR3 loop: CASTNQTSMYLCASSTNSPLHF. The chain joins TRBV12-3 or TRBV12-4 to TRBJ1-6. The CDR3 is 22 residues long, ends included.